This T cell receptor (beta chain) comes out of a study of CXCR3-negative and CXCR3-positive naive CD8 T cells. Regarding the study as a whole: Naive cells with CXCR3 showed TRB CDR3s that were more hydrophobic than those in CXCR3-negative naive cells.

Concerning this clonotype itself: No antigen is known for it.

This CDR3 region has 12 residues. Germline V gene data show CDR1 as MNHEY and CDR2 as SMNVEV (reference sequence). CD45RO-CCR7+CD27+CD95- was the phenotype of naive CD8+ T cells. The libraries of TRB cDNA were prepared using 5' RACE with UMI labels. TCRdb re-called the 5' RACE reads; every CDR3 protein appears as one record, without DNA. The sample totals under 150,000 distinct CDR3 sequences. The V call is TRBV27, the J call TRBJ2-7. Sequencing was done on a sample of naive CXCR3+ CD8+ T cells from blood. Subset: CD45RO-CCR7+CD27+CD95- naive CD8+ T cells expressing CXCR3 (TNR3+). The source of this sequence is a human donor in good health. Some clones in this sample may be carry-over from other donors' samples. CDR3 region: CASRSHGYEQYF.